This T cell receptor (beta chain) is from a study of T cell responses to AZD1222 COVID-19 vaccine. Study-level information: Analysis merged second doses at about 4 or about 12 weeks. Study conclusions and caveats: Rises in breadth and depth of Spike-specific TCRs came after two AZD1222 doses. CD4 TCRs linked to vaccination spanned spike, dominating at 160-218 and 743-854. Clonal diversity may have been underestimated in mostly white British donors.

The CDR3 is 16 residues long. V was shortened by 2 bases and J by 9 bases, with 20 bases between the two germline ends. In germline, CDR1 is KGHSH, CDR2 LQKENI. With respect to this clone: The target antigen is unknown.

Clones were read by immunoSEQ multiplex PCR, and TCRdb kept only the in-frame ones, dropping some. The table includes about 100,000 clones, around 90% detected once. The chain employs TRBV18 and TRBJ2-1; TRBD1 is a possible D gene (5 bases). This TCR was sampled from an adult in good health. The sample consisted of peripheral blood, taken on day 0 of AZD1222 vaccination. The CDR3 DNA follows: TGTGCCAGCTCACCAATGGGGCAGGGTAGCACAGGTGAGCAGTTCTTC. It yields the protein CASSPMGQGSTGEQFF.